This T cell receptor beta chain comes out of a study of T-cell reconstitution after alpha-beta-depleted transplantation in children (dated by TCRdb to 2015 to 2016). For the wider study: The study quantitatively tracked T-cell immune reconstitution after TCRalphabeta/CD19-depleted allogeneic hematopoietic cell transplantation in children using TCR repertoire profiling. Overall study results and their limits: The apparently early recovery of alphabetaT-cell counts about two months after transplant reportedly depended on only several hundred rapidly expanded clones that came from non-depleted graft cells. In some patients, the high TCRbeta diversity seen at day 60 was put down to recipient T cells and intrathymic progenitors that had survived conditioning. Over subsequent months, a decline in hyperexpanded clone frequencies was noted, and after one year, T-cell counts and TCRbeta diversity were mostly ascribed to newly produced T cells.

From cysteine to phenylalanine, the CDR3 is 14 amino acids long. Only the CDR3 DNA is retained, 42 bases long and in frame from the first base. V loses 2 bases at its end and J loses 3 bases; junction bases beyond the gene matches: 1. The germline V gene gives CDR1 as MGHRA and CDR2 as YSYEKL. The library was made by PCR. TCRdb shows the sequencer as Illumina HiSeq 2500. Molecular barcoding was employed in the preparation of TCR libraries, with unique molecular identifiers being used to normalize TCRbeta repertoire quantification. TCRdb applied fastp at Q25 and MiXCR to the public reads, then kept only in-frame beta chains. Rows with one shared CDR3 protein collapse into an entry with the most common genes and DNA. A total of about 140,000 distinct CDR3 sequences appear in this sample, 8% to 10% of them only once. Around a sixth of the sample rests with the top ten. On this clonotype: The clone's antigen remains unknown. No base quality information exists; no much larger clone differs at one position.

The sample's treatment or condition, from its label and the paper: allogeneic hematopoietic cell transplantation with graft depleted of TCRalphabeta T cells and CD19 B cells. TCRalphabeta/CD19-depleted allogeneic hematopoietic cell grafts were given to the transplant recipients, all of whom were children. The V and J genes are TRBV4-1 and TRBJ2-7, with 10 bases in between that match TRBD2. The sequences come from PBMCs, mostly from graft donor cells, collected 180 days after TCRalphabeta/CD19-depleted stem cell transplant. The TCR originated in a female patient aged 2 to 10 who had a stem cell transplant for congenital amegakaryocytic thrombocytopenia, so the T cells may come from the graft donor. The sequenced DNA is TGCGCCAGCAGCCAAACTAGCGGGATCTACGAGCAGTACTTC. Protein translation: CASSQTSGIYEQYF.